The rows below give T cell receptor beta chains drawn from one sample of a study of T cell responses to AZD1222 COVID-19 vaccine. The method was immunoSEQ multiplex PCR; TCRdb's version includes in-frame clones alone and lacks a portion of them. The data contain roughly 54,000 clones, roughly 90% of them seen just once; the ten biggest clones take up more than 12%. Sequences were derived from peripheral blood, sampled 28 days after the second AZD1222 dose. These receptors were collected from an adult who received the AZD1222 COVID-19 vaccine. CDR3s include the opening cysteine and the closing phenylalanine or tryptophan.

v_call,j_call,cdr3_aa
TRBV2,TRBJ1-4,CASREGVAGEKLFF
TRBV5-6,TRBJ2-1,CASSLEGSGSYNEQFF
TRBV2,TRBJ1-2,CASSEALRGTGTF
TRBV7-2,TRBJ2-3,CASSYDPGPATDTQYF
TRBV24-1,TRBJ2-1,CATSDPKAGVDSEQFF
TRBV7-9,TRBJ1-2,CASSPGATGTGEYGYTF
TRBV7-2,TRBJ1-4,CASSLARRGRDEKLFF
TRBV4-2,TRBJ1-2,CASSQQDLNGGYTF
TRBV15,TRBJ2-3,CATSRGRESTDTQYF
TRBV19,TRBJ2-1,CASSIDLAREQFF
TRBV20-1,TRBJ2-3,CSASPSGRGDTQYF
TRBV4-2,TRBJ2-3,CASSQTSGLAGETSTDTQYF
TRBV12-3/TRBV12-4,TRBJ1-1,CASSSNRGTEAFF
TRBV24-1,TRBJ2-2,CATSDPGSGTGGAGELFF
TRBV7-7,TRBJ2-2,CASSPRGTGELFF
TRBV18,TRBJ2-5,CASSPTTEQETQYF
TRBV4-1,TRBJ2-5,CASSQTFQETQYF
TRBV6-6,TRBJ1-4,CASSGVRVGEKLFF
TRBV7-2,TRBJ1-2,CASSLAHEGYGYTF
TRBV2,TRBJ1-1,CASKRTGFGEAFF
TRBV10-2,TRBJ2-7,CASSEVEGHEQYF
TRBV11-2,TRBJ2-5,CASSQGGLQETQYF
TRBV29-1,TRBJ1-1,CSTSIQGSTEAFF
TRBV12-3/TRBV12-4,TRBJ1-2,CASSFGYGYTF
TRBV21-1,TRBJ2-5,CASSKDGETGETQYF
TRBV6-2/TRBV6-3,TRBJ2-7,CASSYDSSGSYEQYF
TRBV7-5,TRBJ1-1,CARSLNLYHRGNTEAFF
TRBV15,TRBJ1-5,CATSARRTGNQPQHF
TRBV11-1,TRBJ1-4,CASSLGLSPNEKLFF
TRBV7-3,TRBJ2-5,CASSSGHGGETQYF
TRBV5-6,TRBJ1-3,CASSFQTHYTGNTIYF
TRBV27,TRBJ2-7,CATVPICEQYF
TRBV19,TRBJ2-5,CASSGSGIQETQYF
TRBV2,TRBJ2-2,CASTEGSSDTGELFF
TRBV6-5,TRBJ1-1,CASSTGGGRPEAFF
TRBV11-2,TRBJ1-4,CASSLVLVSEKLFF
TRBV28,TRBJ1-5,CASRKTGDQPQHF
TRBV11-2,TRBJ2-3,CASSLDQGALGTDTQYF
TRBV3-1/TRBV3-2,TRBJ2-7,CASRSTSGPRGEYF